This passage covers 29 T cell receptor beta chains from one sample sequenced in a study of metastatic and nonmetastatic thyroid tumors. All patients reached thyroid surgery having received no treatment beforehand. TCRdb re-called clones via MiXCR from the PCR reads. The sample has some 84,000 clones, 8.6% seen once. The sequenced material came from blood. These receptor sequences come from a female donor with papillary thyroid cancer or a benign thyroid nodule (not recorded which). Some clones in this sample may be carry-over from other donors' samples.

This clone has ten or more counts. The chain has TRBV9 and TRBJ1-1; D might be TRBD1 (5 bases). This CDR3 has 16 amino acids. CDR1 is SGDLS, CDR2 YYNGEE, per germline. The germline V and J ends were trimmed by 0 bases and 3 bases, with 15 bases remaining between them. CDR3 DNA sequence: TGTGCCAGCAGCGTAGCTGGCTCGGGGGGTTACACTGAAGCTTTCTTT. This encodes CASSVAGSGGYTEAFF.

In its sample, this clone was seen a few times. V is TRBV4-1 and J is TRBJ2-1; TRBD2 matches at 13 bases. CDR1 and CDR2 (germline): MGHRA, YSYEKL. This CDR3 comprises 18 residues. Germline trimming cut 2 bases from V and 0 bases from J; bases unmatched to any gene: 4. The CDR3: CASSQLGLAGDSYNEQFF. The CDR3 region has the DNA TGCGCCAGCAGCCAACTAGGACTAGCGGGGGACTCCTACAATGAGCAGTTCTTC.

This clone was observed at least ten times. This CDR3 is CASSRHGASNQPQHF. The CDR3 nucleotides are TGTGCCAGCAGCCGACACGGAGCTAGCAATCAGCCCCAGCATTTT. V usage is TRBV7-9 and J usage is TRBJ1-5; unclear D gene. V was shortened by 5 bases and J by 0 bases, with 11 bases between the two germline ends. CDR3 length: 15 residues. Germline V gene lookup returns CDR1 SEHNR and CDR2 FQNEAQ (reference sequence).

There are many counts of this clone. The chain has TRBV5-6 and TRBJ2-3; 7 bases are shared with TRBD2. CDR1 is SGHDT, CDR2 YYEEEE, per germline. The CDR3 runs to 17 residues. Trimming at V came to 4 bases and at J to 2 bases, leaving 13 bases not matched to a gene. CDR3 region: CASSETAGEMNTDTQYF. CDR3 nucleotide sequence: TGTGCCAGCAGCGAGACGGCGGGGGAGATGAACACAGATACGCAGTATTTT.

This clone was recorded many times. This chain links TRBV20-1 with TRBJ2-5; no firm D call. Germline V gene lookup returns CDR1 DFQATT and CDR2 SNEGSKA (reference sequence). This CDR3 spans 16 amino acids. With 0 bases removed from V and 2 bases from J, the gap between germline ends came to 16 bases. CDR3 in DNA: TGCAGTGCTAGAGATGACGGCGCGTACCGACAAGAGACCCAGTACTTC. It codes for CSARDDGAYRQETQYF.

The table lists this clone with a few counts. The chain links TRBV7-3 to TRBJ2-2; 7 bases are a match to TRBD1. V lost 1 base and J lost 1; bases outside the gene matches: 15. Germline CDR1 is SGHTA and CDR2 is FQGTGA. This CDR3 is built from 20 residues. The CDR3 sequence is CASSLNRRGVRTGNTGELFF. CDR3 nucleotides: TGTGCCAGCAGCTTAAACCGACGTGGCGTTAGGACAGGGAACACCGGGGAGCTGTTTTTT.

Many counts were recorded for this clone. The chain uses TRBV20-1 and TRBJ2-7; D ambiguous. Trimming shortened V by 0 bases and J by 2 bases, and 5 bases separated the two germline ends. The CDR3 spans 12 residues. Germline CDR1 reads DFQATT; CDR2 reads SNEGSKA (reference sequence). The CDR3 coding sequence is TGCAGTGCTAGAGATAATACCTACGAGCAGTACTTC. This codes for CSARDNTYEQYF.

This clone has only a few counts. This may arise from a read error, as a much more abundant clone is one base away. This chain uses TRBV9 with TRBJ2-5, with no clear D. V was clipped by 3 bases and J by 0 bases, with 12 bases between them. The CDR3 sequence is 15 residues long. Germline CDR1 and CDR2: SGDLS and YYNGEE. Here the CDR3 reads CASSARDVHQETQYF. The CDR3 nucleotides are TGTGCCAGCAGCGCGCGAGACGTTCACCAAGAGACCCAGTACTTC.

This chain connects TRBV11-1 to TRBJ2-2; TRBD2 might be the D (6 bases). The CDR3 has 14 amino acids. In germline, CDR1 is SGHAT, CDR2 FQDESV (reference sequence). V was cut by 5 bases and J by 2 bases, with 9 bases left in between. The CDR3 region has the DNA TGTGCCAGCAGCCTGGACTATAACACCGGGGAGCTGTTTTTT. Protein sequence: CASSLDYNTGELFF.

The sample holds a few counts of this clone. The genes are TRBV5-6 and TRBJ2-5; D gene ambiguous. V was pared by 5 bases and J by 5 bases, with 22 bases between. Germline assignment: CDR1 SGHDT and CDR2 YYEEEE. The CDR3 contains 16 residues. In DNA, the CDR3 is TGTGCCAGCAGTCCTCTCCCGAGACAAATCGTTGAGACCCAGTACTTC. This gives the protein CASSPLPRQIVETQYF.

The chain recombines TRBV20-1 with TRBJ1-5; TRBD1 agrees at 7 bases. Germline CDR1 and CDR2: DFQATT and SNEGSKA (reference sequence). CDR3 length: 17 residues. The V and J ends lost 7 bases and 0 bases, in that order; junction bases with no gene match: 15. The CDR3 DNA follows: TGCAGTGTCACCGGGACAGTCGACCCCGATAGCAATCAGCCCCAGCATTTT. This encodes CSVTGTVDPDSNQPQHF.

This clone has a count of ten or more. This rearrangement joins TRBV3-1 to TRBJ1-1; D is unresolved. From germline, CDR1 is LGHDT and CDR2 YNNKEL (reference sequence). The CDR3 covers 14 residues. Trimming pared 6 bases from V and 1 base from J, leaving 12 bases between. The CDR3 sequence: CASREGLANTEAFF. CDR3 nucleotides: TGTGCCAGCAGAGAAGGGTTGGCGAACACTGAAGCTTTCTTT.

This clone was detected many times. The CDR3 bases are TGCAGTGCCACAGGGACCGTCTCCTACGAGCAGTACTTC. It translates to CSATGTVSYEQYF. The genes are TRBV20-1 and TRBJ2-7; D might be TRBD1 (6 bases). The germline V gene has CDR1 DFQATT and CDR2 SNEGSKA (reference sequence). V lost 6 bases and J 0 bases, leaving 12 bases between the germline ends. The CDR3 length is 13 residues.

This clone was seen repeatedly, ten times or more. The J gene is TRBJ2-5, the V gene TRBV19; 7 nucleotides agree with TRBD2. The CDR3 is 12 residues long. The trim removed 6 bases at V and 5 bases at J, leaving 3 bases unmatched. Germline lookup yields CDR1 LNHDA and CDR2 SQIVND (reference sequence). Here the CDR3 reads CASSGGGETQYF. CDR3 bases: TGTGCCAGTAGCGGGGGAGGGGAGACCCAGTACTTC.

This clone showed up many times. This sequence joins TRBV10-3 and TRBJ1-1, with D uncertain. The CDR3 length is 13 residues. Germline V CDR1 and CDR2: ENHRY, SYGVKD. V lost 2 bases and J 0 bases, leaving 4 bases between the germline ends. The CDR3 DNA follows: TGTGCCATCAGTGAGGGGGTGAACACTGAAGCTTTCTTT. Amino acid sequence: CAISEGVNTEAFF.

This clone was observed a handful of times. The CDR3 coding sequence is TGTGCCAGCTCTAGCGGGGGGTCATCTTACAATGAGCAGTTCTTC. Residues: CASSSGGSSYNEQFF. This chain links TRBV6-1 with TRBJ2-1, with 11 bases lining up with TRBD2. Germline trimming cut 8 bases from V and 4 bases from J; bases unmatched to any gene: 7. Germline-derived CDR1 and CDR2 are MNHNS and SASEGT. The CDR3 is 15 residues long.

With regard to this clone: This clone may be a read error of a much larger clone one base away. The same CDR3 also results from other DNA sequences found in this sample. This chain uses TRBV24-1 with TRBJ2-1; D remains unclear. This CDR3 is 13 amino acids long. CDR1 is KGHDR, CDR2 SFDVKD, per germline. V was trimmed by 3 bases and J by 10 bases, leaving 12 bases between them. For the CDR3, the DNA is TGTGCCACCAGTGATCCCCCAGTTGAAGAGCAGTTCTTC. This translates into CATSDPPVEEQFF.

Regarding this clone: This may arise from a read error, as a much more abundant clone is one base away. The limits of the CDR3 on the DNA are not certain, so only TCRdb's listed CDR3 is given. Here the CDR3 reads CASSFATGASTDTKYF. This rearrangement joins TRBV28 to TRBJ2-3. The CDR3 region is 16 residues in length, termini included. Germline V gives CDR1 MDHEN, CDR2 SYDVKM.

This clone ranks as medium-sized. The chain couples TRBV10-2 to TRBJ1-2; D is undetermined. V was pared by 2 bases and J by 2 bases, with 6 bases between. This CDR3 is built from 13 residues. CDR1 WSHSY and CDR2 SAAADI come from the germline V gene. The CDR3 loop is CASSENENYGYTF. The CDR3 nucleotides are TGCGCCAGCAGTGAGAACGAAAACTATGGCTACACCTTC.

This chain links TRBV6-2 or TRBV6-3 with TRBJ1-2; D not resolved. Germline V lookup: CDR1 MNHEY, CDR2 SVGEGT. Trimming removed 4 bases from V and 4 bases from J, with 31 bases in between. CDR3 length: 20 amino acids. The CDR3 region is CASSSPQVAKKGRPLYGYTF. Written as DNA, the CDR3 is TGTGCCAGCAGTTCTCCCCAAGTGGCCAAGAAAGGGCGTCCTCTCTATGGCTACACCTTC.

This clone has at least ten counts. The V and J genes are TRBV12-3 or TRBV12-4 and TRBJ1-2, with 7 bases matching TRBD1. With 3 bases clipped from V and 8 bases from J, the junction kept 9 bases outside the gene matches. There are 14 residues in the CDR3. Written as DNA, the CDR3 is TGTGCCAGCAGTTTTACGAGGGGGCGATTGGGCTACACCTTC. Protein product: CASSFTRGRLGYTF.

As regards this clone: This may come from a read error, since a much larger clone is one base off. This sequence joins TRBV9 and TRBJ2-1, with unresolved D. The CDR3 has 11 amino acids. The germline V gene has CDR1 SGDLS and CDR2 YYNGEE. The CDR3 loop is CANSVEYEQFF. In DNA, the CDR3 is TGTGCCAACAGCGTAGAGTATGAGCAGTTCTTC.

In DNA form, the CDR3 reads TGCAGTGGTTCCCGGGGTGGAGATGAAGCTTTCTTT. Amino acid sequence: CSGSRGGDEAFF. The genes are TRBV20-1 and TRBJ1-1; D is unresolved. Germline-derived CDR1 and CDR2 are DFQATT and SNEGSKA (reference sequence). The V end lost 7 bases, the J end lost 7 bases, and 16 bases lay between the germline ends. This CDR3 region has 12 residues.

The table lists this clone with many counts. The V call is TRBV11-2, the J call TRBJ1-1, with D unresolved. Germline-derived CDR1 and CDR2 are SGHAT and FQNNGV. The CDR3 is made up of 14 amino acids. Trimming cost V 0 bases and J 8 bases, with 13 bases left between them. The chain's CDR3 is CASSLDGRTIEAFF. For the CDR3, the DNA is TGTGCCAGCAGCTTAGACGGGCGTACTATAGAAGCTTTCTTT.

This clone was seen ten or more times. V is TRBV18 and J is TRBJ2-7; TRBD1 agrees at 11 bases. This CDR3 spans 15 amino acids. CDR1 and CDR2 from the germline V gene are KGHSH and LQKENI. Germline trimming cut 5 bases from V and 1 base from J; bases unmatched to any gene: 4. CDR3 nucleotides: TGTGCCAGCTCAACTGGGACAGGGGGGTCCTACGAGCAGTACTTC. Translating gives CASSTGTGGSYEQYF.

The rearrangement uses TRBV20-1 and TRBJ2-7; 7 nucleotides match TRBD1. Germline values: CDR1 DFQATT, CDR2 SNEGSKA (reference sequence). This CDR3 is 12 amino acids long. Trimming at V came to 3 bases and at J to 2 bases, leaving 1 base not matched to a gene. CDR3 nucleotide sequence: TGCAGTGCTAGGGGACAGACCTACGAGCAGTACTTC. Its translation: CSARGQTYEQYF.

This clone has a count of ten or more. V and J are TRBV6-1 and TRBJ2-7; D uncertain. V was clipped by 6 bases and J by 2 bases, with 11 bases between them. This CDR3 comprises 13 residues. The germline V gene encodes CDR1 MNHNS and CDR2 SASEGT. The CDR3 is CASSPDGTYEQYF. CDR3 bases: TGTGCCAGCAGCCCGGACGGTACCTACGAGCAGTACTTC.

This clone occurred a few times. The gene calls are TRBV7-9 and TRBJ1-2; 10 nucleotides match TRBD1. CDR3 length: 14 residues. CDR1 is SEHNR and CDR2 is FQNEAQ in the germline V gene (reference sequence). V lost 3 bases to trimming and J lost 6 bases; unmatched junction nucleotides: 4. CDR3 sequence (DNA): TGTGCCAGCAGCTTTTGGACAGGGGGAAATGGCTACACCTTC. Translated: CASSFWTGGNGYTF.

This clone was found many times. The chain uses TRBV6-1 and TRBJ2-7; the match to TRBD1 covers 9 bases. With 2 bases clipped from V and 7 bases from J, the junction kept 9 bases outside the gene matches. From germline, CDR1 is MNHNS and CDR2 SASEGT. The CDR3 runs 15 residues. The DNA for the CDR3 is TGTGCCAGCAGTGAACCGGGACAGGGCTCTCGGGAGCAGTACTTC. As protein: CASSEPGQGSREQYF.